This T cell receptor beta chain originates from a study of T cells in tumors after PD-1 blockade. Background on the study: Treatment was either pembrolizumab 200 mg every 3 weeks or cemiplimab 350 mg every 2 weeks. Tumor samples averaged approximately 24,000 templates (range about 550-99,264) and 6,041 unique clonotypes.

Sequencing was performed with immunoSEQ multiplex PCR; in TCRdb, only in-frame clones are kept and a portion is missing. Among thousands of clones listed, roughly 60% were seen once. Germline-derived CDR1 and CDR2 are SGDLS and YYNGEE. The length of the CDR3 is 15 residues. V shed 0 bases and J shed 4 bases, with 13 bases lying between them. Time point described: second of two post-therapy site-matched biopsies around two months apart. Tumor biopsies came from the same primary tumor site before and after PD-1 blockade. For this clone: Its target is not known.

General study findings and limits: Clonal replacement, not reinvigoration, is suggested for expanded exhausted CD8+ clones after therapy.

This chain links TRBV9 with TRBJ2-5; D gene unclear. The receptor was derived from a human donor with basal cell carcinoma. The material was tumor tissue, obtained after anti-PD-1 treatment. The CDR3 coding sequence is TGTGCCAGCAGCGTAGAGATGGGTCCGGGAGAGACCCAGTACTTC. Its translation: CASSVEMGPGETQYF.